This record looks at one T cell receptor (beta chain) sequence and its context. Authors' data handling: By means of reference gene primer amplification, nucleated cell counts were estimated. The method was immunoSEQ multiplex PCR; TCRdb's version includes in-frame clones alone and lacks a portion of them. D and trimming come from the DNA, and the V and J calls and clone size come from that table. The data hold a few hundred thousand clones, with under 90% observed a single time. These data originate in a study of blood T cell repertoires in COVID-19. The overall study: Samples of COVID-19 (acute and convalescent) were obtained from the United States, Italy and Spain. In each case, the material was cDNA or gDNA derived from T cells, B-cell-depleted T cells, or PBMCs.

The V segment lost 4 bases and the J segment 10 bases; nucleotides outside the gene matches: 13. The CDR3 consists of 16 residues. The germline V gene has CDR1 LGHNA and CDR2 YSLEER. This receptor was taken from a woman between 18 and 29 years old with acute or convalescent COVID-19. V is TRBV4-3 and J is TRBJ1-6; TRBD1 matches at 7 bases. The sequencing sample was made of peripheral blood. Written as DNA, the CDR3 is TGCGCCAGCAGCCCAGAGCCTGACAGGGTACTCTCACCCCTCCACTTT. This sequence encodes CASSPEPDRVLSPLHF.